The T cell receptor beta chain described here comes from a study of PD-1 blockade in classical Hodgkin lymphoma. The CDR3 sequence is 14 residues long. The germline gives CDR1 MNHNY, CDR2 SVGAGI (reference sequence). V dropped 2 bases and J dropped 3; count of bases not matched to a gene: 3. Autologous stem cell transplantation was followed by relapse in every patient, and brentuximab vedotin exposure varied. Repertoires were generated with immunoSEQ multiplex PCR, while TCRdb's copy carries only in-frame clones and drops some. The table has some 50,000 clones, around 72% seen once. A note on this clone: Its target is unknown.

Study results and limitations: Before treatment, TCR diversity in newly diagnosed patients was reportedly lower than in healthy donors.

This chain uses TRBV6-6 with TRBJ1-2, with 7 positions matching TRBD1. This sample comprised peripheral blood mononuclear cells (PBMCs), obtained at baseline. This clonotype was obtained from a human donor with classical Hodgkin lymphoma. CDR3 in amino acids: CASSYGRGYYGYTF. CDR3 nucleotides: TGTGCCAGCAGTTACGGCAGGGGGTACTATGGCTACACCTTC.